The 25 T cell receptor beta chains given below trace back to one sample, sequenced in a study of OX40 agonist ivuxolimab in advanced cancers. Produced via immunoSEQ multiplex PCR; TCRdb's table is partial and in-frame only. The sample lists just over 60,000 clones; under 95% were seen once. Specimen: CD4+ or CD8+ T cells sorted from blood, collected in a trial of the OX40 agonist ivuxolimab. These receptors were taken from an adult with an advanced solid tumor such as melanoma, head and neck, liver or kidney cancer.

The chain joins TRBV7-9 to TRBJ2-3; possible D gene TRBD2, 5 bases. Per germline, CDR1 SEHNR and CDR2 FQNEAQ (reference sequence). V shed 4 bases and J shed 6 bases, with 26 bases lying between them. This CDR3 region has 18 residues. CDR3 nucleotides: TGTGCCAGCAGCTCCCCAACAACTAGTGCGGAGGAGGCCGATACGCAGTATTTT. Translated, it gives CASSSPTTSAEEADTQYF.

V gene TRBV7-9 combines with J gene TRBJ2-3; D not resolved. Germline V gene lookup returns CDR1 SEHNR and CDR2 FQNEAQ (reference sequence). The CDR3 covers 11 residues. Trimming removed 5 bases from V and 6 bases from J, with 6 bases in between. In DNA form, the CDR3 reads TGTGCCAGCAGCACCGGGGATACGCAGTATTTT. Translation gives CASSTGDTQYF.

The V gene is TRBV7-8, the J gene TRBJ2-5; the D call may be TRBD1 or TRBD2 (5 bases each). Looked up from germline, CDR1 is SGHVS and CDR2 is FQNEAQ. With 5 bases removed from V and 5 bases from J, the gap between germline ends came to 15 bases. The CDR3 spans 14 residues. The CDR3 DNA reads TGTGCCAGCAGCGGTACGGGGCTGTACGAGACCCAGTACTTC. This encodes CASSGTGLYETQYF. The whole variable domain, remainder taken from reference TRBV7-8 and TRBJ2-5, is GAGVSQSPRYKVAKRGQDVALRCDPISGHVSLFWYQQALGQGPEFLTYFQNEAQLDKSGLPSDRFFAERPEGSVSTLKIQRTQQEDSAVYLCASSGTGLYETQYFGPGTRLLVL.

The chain has TRBV5-1 and TRBJ2-2; D gene ambiguous. Germline CDR1 reads SGHRS; CDR2 reads YFSETQ. Trimming stripped 2 bases from V and 4 bases from J, with 6 bases between. CDR3 length: 13 residues. The CDR3 region has the DNA TGCGCCAGCAGCTTCGAGCGCACCGGGGAGCTGTTTTTT. Its protein is CASSFERTGELFF.

The chain couples TRBV9 to TRBJ2-1; 11 bases fit TRBD2. The length of the CDR3 is 15 residues. CDR1 and CDR2 (germline): SGDLS, YYNGEE. J lost 6 bases, V lost 2 bases, and 4 bases had no gene match. This CDR3 reads CASSVIAGGRNEQFF. The CDR3, as DNA: TGTGCCAGCAGCGTGATAGCGGGAGGGCGCAATGAGCAGTTCTTC.

The genes are TRBV27 and TRBJ2-1; TRBD1 is a possible D gene (5 bases). Germline V CDR1 and CDR2: MNHEY, SMNVEV (reference sequence). CDR3 size: 18 residues. Trimming removed 3 bases at V and 5 bases at J, with 23 bases between. The CDR3 loop is CASSFPPGPLQGHNEQFF. Here the CDR3 DNA reads TGTGCCAGCAGTTTTCCACCCGGGCCGCTCCAGGGCCACAATGAGCAGTTCTTC.

In regard to this clone: Other DNA sequences in the sample encode the same CDR3. The chain couples TRBV27 to TRBJ1-5; D is unclear. Trimming took 0 bases from V and 7 from J, leaving 7 bases between them. The germline V gene encodes CDR1 MNHEY and CDR2 SMNVEV (reference sequence). CDR3 length equals 13 residues. Here the CDR3 reads CASSLSPSQPQHF. The DNA of the CDR3 is TGTGCCAGCAGTTTATCCCCCTCGCAGCCCCAGCATTTT.

This chain joins TRBV15 and TRBJ2-3; D possibly matches TRBD1 or TRBD2 (5 bases each). This CDR3 is built from 16 residues. V was clipped by 1 base and J by 2 bases, with 13 bases between them. Germline CDR1 LNHNV, CDR2 YYDKDF (reference sequence). The CDR3 DNA is TGTGCCACCAGCAGAGCGGTACAGGAGGTCACAGATACGCAGTATTTT. This codes for CATSRAVQEVTDTQYF.

The J gene is TRBJ2-7, the V gene TRBV11-3; tentative D call: TRBD2 (5 bases). From germline, CDR1 is SGHNT and CDR2 YENEEA. The V end lost 8 bases, the J end lost 1 base, and 18 bases lay between the germline ends. CDR3 length: 15 amino acids. This chain's CDR3 is CASHGSMASSYEQYF. The CDR3, as DNA: TGTGCCAGCCATGGGAGTATGGCAAGTTCCTACGAGCAGTACTTC.

The chain links TRBV4-1 to TRBJ2-7; 9 nucleotides match TRBD2. The germline V gene has CDR1 MGHRA and CDR2 YSYEKL. The V gene end was trimmed by 3 bases and the J gene end by 6 bases; junction bases not matched to a gene: 3. This CDR3 has 13 amino acids. Written as DNA, the CDR3 is TGCGCCAGCAGCCACGGACTAGCGTTCGAGCAGTACTTC. Protein sequence: CASSHGLAFEQYF.

The chain is built from TRBV23-1 and TRBJ2-3; 7 bases line up with TRBD1. TRBV23-1 is noted as an ORF with a role that remains uncertain. With V trimmed by 2 bases and J by 2 bases, 13 bases remained unmatched. The CDR3 consists of 18 residues. CDR3 sequence reads: CASSQQKGQGEITDTQYF. CDR3 DNA: TGCGCCAGCAGTCAACAAAAGGGTCAGGGGGAAATCACAGATACGCAGTATTTT.

The chain has TRBV27 and TRBJ2-7, with 7 bases matching TRBD1. Germline CDR1 and CDR2: MNHEY and SMNVEV (reference sequence). The CDR3 runs 13 residues. V was pared by 5 bases and J by 2 bases, with 3 bases of the junction left unmatched. The CDR3 loop is CASSSDRAYEQYF. The CDR3 DNA sequence: TGTGCCAGCAGTAGCGACAGGGCCTACGAGCAGTACTTC.

This chain connects TRBV15 to TRBJ2-3; 7 bases are shared with TRBD1. The CDR3 consists of 20 residues. With 0 bases clipped from V and 2 bases from J, the junction kept 17 bases outside the gene matches. The germline CDR1 and CDR2 sequences are LNHNV and YYDKDF (reference sequence). The CDR3: CATSRDLFKRQGPPTDTQYF. CDR3 sequence (DNA): TGTGCCACCAGCAGAGATCTATTTAAAAGACAGGGACCCCCCACAGATACGCAGTATTTT.

The chain links TRBV9 to TRBJ2-3; D might be TRBD1 or TRBD2, each matching 5 bases. The germline gives CDR1 SGDLS, CDR2 YYNGEE. CDR3 size: 16 residues. The ends were cut back, 1 base at V and 3 bases at J, with 15 bases in the middle. This CDR3 is CASSVSNGAGTDTQYF. DNA of the CDR3: TGTGCCAGCAGCGTATCCAACGGGGCGGGTACAGATACGCAGTATTTT.

The V call is TRBV5-1, the J call TRBJ2-7; D is uncertain. CDR3 size: 13 residues. The germline gives CDR1 SGHRS, CDR2 YFSETQ. V lost 4 bases and J 3 bases, leaving 11 bases between the germline ends. DNA for the CDR3: TGCGCCAGCAGCCACGAGCACCTCTACGAGCAGTACTTC. It specifies CASSHEHLYEQYF.

CDR3 sequence reads: CASSIGDGYEAFF. DNA for the CDR3: TGTGCCAGTAGTATTGGGGACGGCTATGAAGCTTTCTTT. The chain recombines TRBV19 with TRBJ1-1, with D maybe TRBD1 (5 bases). The germline V and J ends were trimmed by 3 bases and 7 bases, with 12 bases remaining between them. The germline V gene has CDR1 LNHDA and CDR2 SQIVND (reference sequence). The CDR3 runs 13 residues.

This clone occurred once. The chain links TRBV28 to TRBJ2-5; 8 positions agree with TRBD2. Germline V gene lookup returns CDR1 MDHEN and CDR2 SYDVKM. The CDR3 has 14 residues. J was trimmed by 7 bases and V by 7 bases; bases with no gene match: 11. This chain's CDR3 is CASTNPGLVWTQYF. The CDR3 coding sequence is TGTGCCAGCACAAACCCGGGACTAGTGTGGACCCAGTACTTC.

The rearrangement joins TRBV15 to TRBJ2-5, with 10 bases identical to TRBD1. Germline V gene data show CDR1 as LNHNV and CDR2 as YYDKDF (reference sequence). The CDR3 is 15 residues long. V shed 5 bases, J shed 2 bases, and the junction held 5 bases outside the gene matches. For the CDR3, the DNA is TGTGCCACCAGCGGGGACAGGGGCGGGCAAGAGACCCAGTACTTC. Encoded protein: CATSGDRGGQETQYF. The complete variable domain, with remaining parts taken from reference TRBV15 and TRBJ2-5, reads DAMVIQNPRYQVTQFGKPVTLSCSQTLNHNVMYWYQQKSSQAPKLLFHYYDKDFNNEADTPDNFQSRRPNTSFCFLDIRSPGLGDTAMYLCATSGDRGGQETQYFGPGTRLLVL.

This rearrangement joins TRBV2 to TRBJ2-2, with 10 nucleotides matching TRBD1. Germline V gene data show CDR1 as SNHLY and CDR2 as FYNNEI. This CDR3 contains 15 residues. The V segment lost 6 bases and the J segment 5 bases; nucleotides outside the gene matches: 6. CDR3 sequence (DNA): TGTGCCAGCAGGGGGACAGGGGATATAACCGGGGAGCTGTTTTTT. It is translated as CASRGTGDITGELFF.

The J gene is TRBJ2-5, the V gene TRBV10-2; no definite D call. The last part of the DNA fits TRBJ2-7 better; the J call may be wrong. The CDR3 is 11 amino acids. CDR1 WSHSY and CDR2 SAAADI come from the germline V gene. This chain's CDR3 is CASSESYEQYF. In DNA, the CDR3 is TGCGCCAGCAGTGAGTCTTACGAGCAGTACTTC.

The J gene is TRBJ2-1, the V gene TRBV11-2; unclear D gene. Germline V lookup: CDR1 SGHAT, CDR2 FQNNGV. The V gene lost 0 bases and the J gene lost 14 bases, with 11 bases spanning the gap. CDR3 size: 12 residues. As DNA, the CDR3 is TGTGCCAGCAGCTTAGATGGTGTGAATGAGTTCTTC. It codes for CASSLDGVNEFF.

V gene TRBV7-9 combines with J gene TRBJ2-2; TRBD2 might be the D (5 bases). Deletions cut 5 bases from V and 7 bases from J, with 20 bases between. The CDR3 is made up of 16 amino acids. CDR1 SEHNR and CDR2 FQNEAQ come from the germline V gene (reference sequence). The CDR3 loop reads CASSPRVLEGVGELFF. CDR3 nucleotide sequence: TGTGCCAGCAGCCCTCGGGTACTAGAGGGTGTCGGGGAGCTGTTTTTT.

The chain combines TRBV27 with TRBJ2-7, with a possible D match to TRBD2 (5 bases). The V and J ends lost 4 bases and 7 bases respectively, with 20 bases between them. The germline V gene has CDR1 MNHEY and CDR2 SMNVEV (reference sequence). The CDR3 totals 15 residues. The CDR3 is CASSSGSAVTIEQYF. DNA for the CDR3: TGTGCCAGCAGTTCGGGTAGCGCGGTTACGATTGAGCAGTACTTC.

The rearrangement uses TRBV6-1 and TRBJ1-5; D unresolved. CDR3 length: 12 residues. Looked up from germline, CDR1 is MNHNS and CDR2 is SASEGT. Trimming removed 5 bases from V and 7 bases from J, with 9 bases in between. CDR3 sequence reads: CASSWGYQPQHF. CDR3 DNA sequence: TGTGCCAGCAGTTGGGGTTACCAGCCCCAGCATTTT.

This clone has only one observation. V gene TRBV6-4 combines with J gene TRBJ2-1, with 7 bases identical to TRBD2. The ends lost 2 bases at V and 7 bases at J; junction bases unmatched: 8. The CDR3 sequence is 15 residues long. Germline lookup yields CDR1 MRHNA and CDR2 SNTAGT. CDR3: CASSDSRGSVNEQFF. In nucleotides, the CDR3 is TGTGCCAGCAGTGACAGCCGCGGGAGTGTAAATGAGCAGTTCTTC.